A selection of T cell receptor beta chains follows, all from one sample in a study of vaccination effects on CD4 cells after COVID-19. TCRdb's table, derived via immunoSEQ multiplex PCR, lists solely in-frame clones and lacks some. Here the sample spans 37,000 or so clones, about three fifths being singletons. No antigens are known for them. The specimen was CD4+ T cells from PBMCs cultured with HCoV-OC43 spike peptides, collected before COVID-19 vaccination. The receptors shown here come from a human donor who received a COVID-19 vaccine. Each CDR3 is given with its conserved first and last residue. The order of the fields is clone size, J gene, D gene, V gene, CDR3 DNA, CDR3 protein. A D gene is named only where the DNA matches it firmly. Clone size appears in some rows only: once, few, many, or a class for an expanded clone.

clone size: -
J gene: TRBJ2-1
D gene: TRBD1
V gene: TRBV4-1
CDR3 DNA: TGCGCCAGCAGCCCCTTCGACAGGGGGAACGCTAGGAATGAGCAGTTCTTC
CDR3 protein: CASSPFDRGNARNEQFF

clone size: -
J gene: TRBJ1-3
D gene: -
V gene: TRBV3-1/TRBV3-2
CDR3 DNA: TGTGCCAGCAGCCAAGGTCAACACCCTGGAAACACCATATATTTT
CDR3 protein: CASSQGQHPGNTIYF

clone size: -
J gene: TRBJ2-7
D gene: TRBD2
V gene: TRBV19
CDR3 DNA: TGTGCCAGTAGAGCCGCGGGACTAGCGAGCGAGCAGTACTTC
CDR3 protein: CASRAAGLASEQYF

clone size: -
J gene: TRBJ2-7
D gene: -
V gene: TRBV27
CDR3 DNA: TGTGCCAGCAGTTTACAAGGGGGGCACGAGCAGTACTTC
CDR3 protein: CASSLQGGHEQYF

clone size: -
J gene: TRBJ2-7
D gene: TRBD1
V gene: TRBV13
CDR3 DNA: TGTGCCAGCAGCCGTACAGGGGGGATAATAGCCTACGAGCAGTACTTC
CDR3 protein: CASSRTGGIIAYEQYF

clone size: large
J gene: TRBJ2-7
D gene: TRBD1
V gene: TRBV27
CDR3 DNA: TGTGCCAGCAGTTGGACAGGGGACTACGAGCAGTACTTC
CDR3 protein: CASSWTGDYEQYF

clone size: -
J gene: TRBJ2-7
D gene: TRBD2
V gene: TRBV2
CDR3 DNA: TGTGCCAGCACCAAGGAGGCTAGCGGGAGGTACGAGCAGTACTTC
CDR3 protein: CASTKEASGRYEQYF

clone size: -
J gene: TRBJ2-2
D gene: -
V gene: TRBV10-3
CDR3 DNA: TGTGCCATCAGTGAGTCAGGGCTGAACACCGGGGAGCTGTTTTTT
CDR3 protein: CAISESGLNTGELFF

clone size: once
J gene: TRBJ1-1
D gene: -
V gene: TRBV9
CDR3 DNA: TGTGCCAGCAGCGTGGTCGGGTTTATGAACACTGAAGCTTTCTTT
CDR3 protein: CASSVVGFMNTEAFF

clone size: -
J gene: TRBJ2-3
D gene: -
V gene: TRBV11-3
CDR3 DNA: TGTGCCAGCAGCCCGGAGGGGGGTCCCATGTATTCGCAGTATTTT
CDR3 protein: CASSPEGGPMYSQYF

clone size: few
J gene: TRBJ1-2
D gene: TRBD1
V gene: TRBV14
CDR3 DNA: TGTGCCAGCAGCCCTCAGGGGGCGGATGGCTACACCTTC
CDR3 protein: CASSPQGADGYTF

clone size: once
J gene: TRBJ1-5
D gene: -
V gene: TRBV5-1
CDR3 DNA: TGCGCCAGCAGTAAAGACCCGGTCAATCAGCCCCAGCATTTT
CDR3 protein: CASSKDPVNQPQHF

clone size: -
J gene: TRBJ2-4
D gene: -
V gene: TRBV12-2
CDR3 DNA: TGTGCAAGTCGCCCAGGTCTTGCGGCTAGCGGGGGGGCTGGAATGGGCAAAAACATTCAGTACTTC
CDR3 protein: CASRPGLAASGGAGMGKNIQYF

clone size: -
J gene: TRBJ2-3
D gene: -
V gene: TRBV5-1
CDR3 DNA: TGCGCCAGCAGCTTGGCCGGGGGCGGACACACAGATACGCAGTATTTT
CDR3 protein: CASSLAGGGHTDTQYF

clone size: -
J gene: TRBJ2-1
D gene: -
V gene: TRBV10-2
CDR3 DNA: TGCGCCAGCAGTGAGTCTATTAGCGCAACCTACAATGAGCAGTTCTTC
CDR3 protein: CASSESISATYNEQFF

clone size: -
J gene: TRBJ2-5
D gene: -
V gene: TRBV3-1/TRBV3-2
CDR3 DNA: TGTGCCAGCAGCCAAGATCGGGGCCTTCAAGAGACCCAGTACTTC
CDR3 protein: CASSQDRGLQETQYF

clone size: -
J gene: TRBJ1-5
D gene: -
V gene: TRBV2
CDR3 DNA: TGTGCCAGCAGTGAAAACTTTCGGAGGGGCAATCAGCCCCAGCATTTT
CDR3 protein: CASSENFRRGNQPQHF

clone size: few
J gene: TRBJ2-5
D gene: TRBD1
V gene: TRBV5-4
CDR3 DNA: TGTGCCAGCAGCTTACAGGGGGCGAAAGAGACCCAGTACTTC
CDR3 protein: CASSLQGAKETQYF

clone size: -
J gene: TRBJ2-1
D gene: TRBD2
V gene: TRBV5-1
CDR3 DNA: TGCGCCAGCAGCCCCACTATCACTAGCGGGAGAGATAATGAGCAGTTCTTC
CDR3 protein: CASSPTITSGRDNEQFF

clone size: once
J gene: TRBJ2-5
D gene: -
V gene: TRBV2
CDR3 DNA: TGTGCCAGCAGTGGACCGGGACAAGAGACCCAGTACTTC
CDR3 protein: CASSGPGQETQYF

clone size: once
J gene: TRBJ1-2
D gene: -
V gene: TRBV5-1
CDR3 DNA: TGCGCCAGCAGTTTGACAGGAGCCTATGGCTACACCTTC
CDR3 protein: CASSLTGAYGYTF

clone size: -
J gene: TRBJ1-5
D gene: -
V gene: TRBV5-1
CDR3 DNA: TGCGCCAGCAGCTTGGGGGGCCAGGATAATCAGCCCCAGCATTTT
CDR3 protein: CASSLGGQDNQPQHF

clone size: -
J gene: TRBJ1-1
D gene: -
V gene: TRBV7-9
CDR3 DNA: TGTGCCAGCAGCTTATTCGGGGAAATGGCTTTCTTT
CDR3 protein: CASSLFGEMAFF

clone size: -
J gene: TRBJ1-2
D gene: -
V gene: TRBV7-9
CDR3 DNA: TGTGCCAGCAGCTTGGACGGGAACTATGGCTACACCTTC
CDR3 protein: CASSLDGNYGYTF

clone size: -
J gene: TRBJ1-2
D gene: TRBD1
V gene: TRBV11-2
CDR3 DNA: TGTGCCAGCAGCTCTCAGGGGGCGAATGGCTACACCTTC
CDR3 protein: CASSSQGANGYTF

clone size: -
J gene: TRBJ1-5
D gene: -
V gene: TRBV5-1
CDR3 DNA: TGCGCCAGCAGTCCGGGGACCAATCAGCCCCAGCATTTT
CDR3 protein: CASSPGTNQPQHF

clone size: -
J gene: TRBJ1-2
D gene: -
V gene: TRBV7-9
CDR3 DNA: TGTGCCAGCAGCTTATCCACTCTAGAGATTCTCGGCTACACCTTC
CDR3 protein: CASSLSTLEILGYTF

clone size: -
J gene: TRBJ2-3
D gene: -
V gene: TRBV7-2
CDR3 DNA: TGTGCCAGCAGCTTGAGAGGGCCGCCGAATACGCAGTATTTT
CDR3 protein: CASSLRGPPNTQYF

clone size: few
J gene: TRBJ1-6
D gene: -
V gene: TRBV3-1/TRBV3-2
CDR3 DNA: TGTGCCAGCAGCGGTGGAGGGGGGTTTGGGAATTCACCCCTCCACTTT
CDR3 protein: CASSGGGGFGNSPLHF

clone size: -
J gene: TRBJ2-7
D gene: -
V gene: TRBV4-2
CDR3 DNA: TGTGCCAGCAGCCAAGATCCAGTAGGGGAGCAGTACTTC
CDR3 protein: CASSQDPVGEQYF

clone size: few
J gene: TRBJ1-2
D gene: TRBD1
V gene: TRBV20-1
CDR3 DNA: TGCAGTGCTAGTTCCAGACAGGGGTTCTATGGCTACACCTTC
CDR3 protein: CSASSRQGFYGYTF

clone size: -
J gene: TRBJ2-1
D gene: TRBD2
V gene: TRBV2
CDR3 DNA: TGTGCCAGCAAACTAGCGGGAGTCCTCTCCTACAATGAGCAGTTCTTC
CDR3 protein: CASKLAGVLSYNEQFF

clone size: -
J gene: TRBJ2-2
D gene: -
V gene: TRBV5-4
CDR3 DNA: TGTGCCAGCAGCCCCCGGGGAGGTGTAACCGGGGAGCTGTTTTTT
CDR3 protein: CASSPRGGVTGELFF

clone size: -
J gene: TRBJ1-4
D gene: -
V gene: TRBV27
CDR3 DNA: TGTGCCAGCAGTTTACTAAGGGAAACTGAAAAACTGTTTTTT
CDR3 protein: CASSLLRETEKLFF

clone size: -
J gene: TRBJ2-2
D gene: -
V gene: TRBV12-2
CDR3 DNA: TGTGCAAGTCGCCGCAGTGGGCTAGCGGGAACAAACACCGGGGAGCTGTTTTTT
CDR3 protein: CASRRSGLAGTNTGELFF

clone size: -
J gene: TRBJ1-2
D gene: -
V gene: TRBV5-1
CDR3 DNA: TGCGCCAGCAGCCGCCTGTGGGCCAGCGACTATGGCTACACCTTC
CDR3 protein: CASSRLWASDYGYTF

clone size: -
J gene: TRBJ1-2
D gene: -
V gene: TRBV18
CDR3 DNA: TGTGCCACCAGCGCCCCCATTGGGGGAGAATATGGCTACACCTTC
CDR3 protein: CATSAPIGGEYGYTF

clone size: -
J gene: TRBJ1-6
D gene: -
V gene: TRBV9
CDR3 DNA: TGTGCCAGCAGCGTAGCCCCCGTCGGAAGGCTAAACAATTCACCCCTCCACTTT
CDR3 protein: CASSVAPVGRLNNSPLHF

clone size: -
J gene: TRBJ1-3
D gene: -
V gene: TRBV18
CDR3 DNA: TGTGCCAGCTCACCAAAACCTACATCTGGAAACACCATATATTTT
CDR3 protein: CASSPKPTSGNTIYF

clone size: -
J gene: TRBJ2-7
D gene: -
V gene: TRBV10-2
CDR3 DNA: TGCGCCAGCCTAGGACAGACGTGGTACGAGCAGTACTTC
CDR3 protein: CASLGQTWYEQYF

clone size: -
J gene: TRBJ1-5
D gene: TRBD1
V gene: TRBV2
CDR3 DNA: TGTGCCAGCAAGTTACAGGGGGCAATAAATCAGCCCCAGCATTTT
CDR3 protein: CASKLQGAINQPQHF

clone size: -
J gene: TRBJ2-5
D gene: -
V gene: TRBV19
CDR3 DNA: TGTGCCAGTGGTTCTTTAGGGAGTGATGAGACCCAGTACTTC
CDR3 protein: CASGSLGSDETQYF

clone size: -
J gene: TRBJ1-3
D gene: -
V gene: TRBV11-2
CDR3 DNA: TGTGCCAGCAGCTTAGCGGGGAGCCTCTCTGGAAACACCATATATTTT
CDR3 protein: CASSLAGSLSGNTIYF

clone size: -
J gene: TRBJ2-7
D gene: -
V gene: TRBV20-1
CDR3 DNA: TGCAGTGCTCAGCGAAACTACGAGCAGTACTTC
CDR3 protein: CSAQRNYEQYF

clone size: -
J gene: TRBJ1-6
D gene: -
V gene: TRBV6-6
CDR3 DNA: TGTGCCAGCAGTCCCGGACAGCACTCTAATTCACCCCTCCACTTT
CDR3 protein: CASSPGQHSNSPLHF